This T cell receptor beta chain was documented in a study of control samples from healthy donors and cancer patients. Of note for this clone: The sample contains more than one DNA sequence encoding this CDR3.

The trim removed 6 bases at V and 1 base at J, leaving 6 bases unmatched. Germline values: CDR1 LNHDA, CDR2 SQIVND (reference sequence). CDR3 length equals 15 residues. The table came from immunoSEQ multiplex PCR; TCRdb's copy has only in-frame clones and leaves some out. Of approximately 180,000 clones in the sample, about nine tenths were seen once. This clonotype was sampled from a woman between 40 and 50 years old in good health. The chain couples TRBV19 to TRBJ1-1, with 9 bases matching TRBD1. The sample consisted of blood. CDR3 loop: CASSITGQGNTEAFF. The CDR3, as DNA: TGTGCCAGTAGCATAACGGGACAGGGGAACACTGAAGCTTTCTTT.